One sample yielded the 5 T cell receptor beta chains listed below, sequenced in a study of T cells after yellow fever vaccination. TCRdb analysed the 5' RACE reads with MiXCR anew, one entry per CDR3 protein. The table records fewer than 400,000 distinct CDR3 sequences, roughly 10% of them present only once. Sample: CD4+ T cells sorted from PBMCs, taken 45 days after the yellow fever booster vaccination. The receptors derive from a man aged 18-30 years who received the YFV17D yellow fever vaccine.

The sample holds a few counts of this clonotype. V usage is TRBV12-3 or TRBV12-4 and J usage is TRBJ2-1; 9 nucleotides match TRBD2. Germline trimming cut 3 bases from V and 4 bases from J; bases unmatched to any gene: 7. The CDR3 consists of 16 residues. Here the CDR3 DNA reads TGTGCCAGCAGTTTTCGAGCGGGGGGCCAATACAATGAGCAGTTCTTC. Translating it yields CASSFRAGGQYNEQFF.

The chain carries TRBV20-1 and TRBJ2-5; possibly TRBD1 for D (6 bases). The CDR3 is 12 residues long. Germline assignment: CDR1 DFQATT and CDR2 SNEGSKA (reference sequence). V lost 7 bases and J 2 bases, leaving 11 bases between the germline ends. The CDR3 DNA sequence: TGCAGTGGGAAAAGGGGGCAAGAGACCCAGTACTTC. Its protein is CSGKRGQETQYF.

The chain combines TRBV5-4 with TRBJ2-1; TRBD2 matches 12 bases. Germline CDR1 is SGHNT and CDR2 is YYREEE (reference sequence). J gave up 2 bases and V 0 bases, and 0 bases lay outside the gene matches. CDR3 length: 16 residues. In DNA form, the CDR3 reads TGTGCCAGCAGCTTGGGGACTAGCGGGACCTACAATGAGCAGTTCTTC. Its translation: CASSLGTSGTYNEQFF.

This clonotype was detected ten times or more. DNA of the CDR3: TGCGCCAGCAGCCAAGAGGGTAAGGGAGCTCAGCCCCAGCATTTT. Translation gives CASSQEGKGAQPQHF. The rearrangement links TRBV4-3 to TRBJ1-5; D unclear. V lost 0 bases and J lost 6, with 12 bases in between. The CDR3 has 15 amino acids. From germline, CDR1 is LGHNA and CDR2 YSLEER.

This CDR3 reads CASRGTRRVLFF. The CDR3 DNA reads TGTGCCAGCAGGGGGACCCGGAGGGTGCTGTTTTTT. This chain links TRBV7-8 with TRBJ2-2, with a tentative D call TRBD2 (6 bases). Deletions cut 6 bases from V and 13 bases from J, with 15 bases between. The germline CDR1 and CDR2 sequences are SGHVS and FQNEAQ. The CDR3 totals 12 residues.